This T cell receptor (beta chain) was profiled in a study of T cell responses to AZD1222 COVID-19 vaccine. Overall study findings and caveats: White British ancestry dominated among donors, who included more females, and clonal diversity was possibly underestimated. With two AZD1222 doses given, Spike-specific TCR breadth and depth both rose. Sampled repertoires all dated from after the peak T cell response. Seropositive status at baseline applied to only a handful of AZD1222 recipients.

Trimming at V came to 5 bases and at J to 3 bases, leaving 3 bases not matched to a gene. The CDR3 covers 13 residues. The germline CDR1 and CDR2 sequences are LNHDA and SQIVND (reference sequence). A remark on this clone: The antigen remains undetermined.

The repertoire was sequenced with immunoSEQ multiplex PCR; TCRdb's copy has only in-frame clones and lacks some. Among just over 90,000 clones listed, around 87% were seen once. The chain recombines TRBV19 with TRBJ1-1; 7 nucleotides agree with TRBD1. Sample: peripheral blood, taken 28 days after the second AZD1222 dose. This sequence was found in an adult who received the AZD1222 COVID-19 vaccine. The CDR3 region is CASSGRGDTEAFF. The CDR3 coding sequence is TGTGCCAGTAGTGGCAGGGGGGACACTGAAGCTTTCTTT.